This paragraph covers one TCR beta chain sequence. Its antigen is not known. After 5'RACE with constant-segment primers, TCR alpha and TCR beta cDNA libraries carrying sample barcodes and UMIs were obtained. TCRdb re-called the 5' RACE reads through MiXCR, storing one row per CDR3 protein. This sample has a few hundred thousand distinct CDR3 sequences, with approximately 16% found just once. The entry originates in a study of T-cell memory formation after mild COVID-19. Study background: Largely, the TCR clusters proved donor specific.

Germline assignment: CDR1 LGHNA and CDR2 YNFKEQ. This CDR3 spans 16 amino acids. V was trimmed by 2 bases and J by 4 bases, leaving 15 bases between them. Study-level results: CD4+ contracting clones lay mainly in CM and EM, CD8+ ones in EMRA.

The genes are TRBV4-2 and TRBJ2-1, with D unclear. The TCR comes from a young man who had mild COVID-19 (a few samples of this study predate the infection). Cell type and time point are not known. The specimen was PBMCs or a T cell subset sorted from them (not recorded which). DNA of the CDR3: TGTGCCAGCAGCCAAATGATAAACAGCTTGTACAATGAGCAGTTCTTC. It is translated as CASSQMINSLYNEQFF.